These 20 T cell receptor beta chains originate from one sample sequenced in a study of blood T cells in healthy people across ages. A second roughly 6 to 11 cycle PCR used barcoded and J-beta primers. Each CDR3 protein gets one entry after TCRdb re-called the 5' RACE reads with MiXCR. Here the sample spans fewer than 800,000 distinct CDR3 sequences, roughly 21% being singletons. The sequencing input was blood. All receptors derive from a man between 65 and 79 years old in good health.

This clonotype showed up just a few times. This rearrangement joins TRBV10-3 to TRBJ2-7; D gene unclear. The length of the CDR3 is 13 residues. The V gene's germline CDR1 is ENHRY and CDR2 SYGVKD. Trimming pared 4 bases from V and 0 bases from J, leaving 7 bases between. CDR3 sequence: CAISAGFSYEQYF. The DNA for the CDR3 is TGTGCCATCAGTGCAGGTTTCTCCTACGAGCAGTACTTC.

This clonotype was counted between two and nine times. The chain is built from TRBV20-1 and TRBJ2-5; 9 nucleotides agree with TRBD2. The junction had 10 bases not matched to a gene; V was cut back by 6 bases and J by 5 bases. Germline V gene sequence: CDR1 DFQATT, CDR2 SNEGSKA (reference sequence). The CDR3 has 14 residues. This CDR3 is CSAKTSGPGETQYF. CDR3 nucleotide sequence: TGCAGTGCCAAGACTAGCGGACCCGGTGAGACCCAGTACTTC.

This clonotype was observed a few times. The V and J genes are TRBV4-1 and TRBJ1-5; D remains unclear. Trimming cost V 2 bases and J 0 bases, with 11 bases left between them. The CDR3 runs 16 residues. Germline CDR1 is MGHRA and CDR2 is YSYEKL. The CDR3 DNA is TGCGCCAGCAGCCAAAATACCGATTATAGCAATCAGCCCCAGCATTTT. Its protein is CASSQNTDYSNQPQHF.

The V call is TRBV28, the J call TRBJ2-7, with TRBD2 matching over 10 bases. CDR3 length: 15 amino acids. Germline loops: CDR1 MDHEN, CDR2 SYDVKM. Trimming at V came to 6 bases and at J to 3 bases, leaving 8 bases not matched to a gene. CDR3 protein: CASRIGTSANYEQYF. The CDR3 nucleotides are TGTGCCAGCAGAATTGGGACTAGCGCAAACTACGAGCAGTACTTC. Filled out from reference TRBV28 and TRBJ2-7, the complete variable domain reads DVKVTQSSRYLVKRTGEKVFLECVQDMDHENMFWYRQDPGLGLRLIYFSYDVKMKEKGDIPEGYSVSREKKERFSLILESASTNQTSMYLCASRIGTSANYEQYFGPGTRLTVT.

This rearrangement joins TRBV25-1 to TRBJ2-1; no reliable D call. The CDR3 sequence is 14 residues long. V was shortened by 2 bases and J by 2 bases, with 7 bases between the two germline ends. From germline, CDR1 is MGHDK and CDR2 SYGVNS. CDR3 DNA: TGTGCCAGCAGTGAAGATGGTCCCTACAATGAGCAGTTCTTC. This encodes CASSEDGPYNEQFF.

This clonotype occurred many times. The CDR3 loop is CSVEAGDVQETQYF. The CDR3 DNA sequence: TGCAGCGTCGAGGCGGGTGATGTCCAAGAGACCCAGTACTTC. The chain has TRBV29-1 and TRBJ2-5; D possibly corresponds to TRBD2 (5 bases). This CDR3 is built from 14 residues. CDR1 and CDR2 from the germline V gene are SQVTM and ANQGSEA. Between the trimmed V and J ends, which lost 6 bases and 1 base, there was a span of 15 bases.

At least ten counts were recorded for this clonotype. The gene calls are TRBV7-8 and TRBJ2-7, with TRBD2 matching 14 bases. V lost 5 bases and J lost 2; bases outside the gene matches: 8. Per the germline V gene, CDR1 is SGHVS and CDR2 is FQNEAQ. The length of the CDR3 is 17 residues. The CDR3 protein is CASSRGTSGSHPYEQYF. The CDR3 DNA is TGTGCCAGCAGCCGCGGGACTAGCGGGAGCCACCCCTACGAGCAGTACTTC.

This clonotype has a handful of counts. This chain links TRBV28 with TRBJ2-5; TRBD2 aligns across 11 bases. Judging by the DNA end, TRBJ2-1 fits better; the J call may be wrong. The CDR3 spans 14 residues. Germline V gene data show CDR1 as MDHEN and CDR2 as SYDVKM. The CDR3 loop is CASSLRTSGFAQFF. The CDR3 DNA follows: TGTGCCAGCAGTTTACGGACTAGCGGGTTCGCGCAGTTCTTC.

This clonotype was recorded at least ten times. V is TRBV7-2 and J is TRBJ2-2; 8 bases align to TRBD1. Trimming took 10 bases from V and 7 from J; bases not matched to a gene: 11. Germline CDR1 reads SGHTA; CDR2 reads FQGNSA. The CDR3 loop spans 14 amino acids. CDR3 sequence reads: CATRKTGVNGELFF. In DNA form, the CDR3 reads TGTGCCACCAGGAAGACAGGGGTGAACGGGGAGCTGTTTTTT.

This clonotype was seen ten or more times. The DNA for the CDR3 is TGCAGCGTTGATAGGACAGAGACCCAGTACTTC. This translates into CSVDRTETQYF. The chain is built from TRBV29-1 and TRBJ2-5, with no clear D. Germline lookup yields CDR1 SQVTM and CDR2 ANQGSEA. V lost 3 bases to trimming and J lost 4 bases, with 6 bases between them. The CDR3 is made up of 11 amino acids.

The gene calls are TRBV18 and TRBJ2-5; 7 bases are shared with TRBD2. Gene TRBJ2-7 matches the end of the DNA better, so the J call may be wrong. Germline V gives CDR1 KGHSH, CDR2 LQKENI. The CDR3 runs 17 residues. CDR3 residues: CASSPDLYGGDHYEQYF. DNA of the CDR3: TGTGCCAGCTCACCTGACCTTTATGGGGGGGACCACTACGAGCAGTACTTC.

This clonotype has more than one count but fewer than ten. The CDR3 region has the DNA TGTGCCAGCAGCTCAACGCGCCAGTACCAAGAGACCCAGTACTTC. It specifies CASSSTRQYQETQYF. The V call is TRBV7-8, the J call TRBJ2-5; D is ambiguous. V dropped 4 bases and J dropped 0 bases, with 12 bases sitting between them. Germline loops: CDR1 SGHVS, CDR2 FQNEAQ. The CDR3 extends over 15 amino acids.

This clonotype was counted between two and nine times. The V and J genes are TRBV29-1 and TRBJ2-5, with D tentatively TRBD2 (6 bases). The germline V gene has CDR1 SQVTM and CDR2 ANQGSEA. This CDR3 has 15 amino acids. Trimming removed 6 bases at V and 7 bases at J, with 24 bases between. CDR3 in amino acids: CSVREWASRNVTQYF. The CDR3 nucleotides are TGCAGCGTCCGGGAGTGGGCATCCCGAAATGTGACCCAGTACTTC.

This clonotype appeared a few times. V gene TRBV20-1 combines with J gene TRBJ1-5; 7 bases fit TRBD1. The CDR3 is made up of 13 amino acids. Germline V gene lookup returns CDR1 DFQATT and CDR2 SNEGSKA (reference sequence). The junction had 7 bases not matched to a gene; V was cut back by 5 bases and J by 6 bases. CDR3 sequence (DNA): TGCAGTGCTGTGCGACAGGGCGGTCAGCCCCAGCATTTT. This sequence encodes CSAVRQGGQPQHF.

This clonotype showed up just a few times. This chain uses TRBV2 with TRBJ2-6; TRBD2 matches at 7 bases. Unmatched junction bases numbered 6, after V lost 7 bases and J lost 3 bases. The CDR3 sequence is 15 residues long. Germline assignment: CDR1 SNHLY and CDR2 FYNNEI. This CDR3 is CASTGGTNGANVLTF. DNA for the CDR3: TGTGCCAGCACCGGGGGGACTAATGGGGCCAACGTCCTGACTTTC.

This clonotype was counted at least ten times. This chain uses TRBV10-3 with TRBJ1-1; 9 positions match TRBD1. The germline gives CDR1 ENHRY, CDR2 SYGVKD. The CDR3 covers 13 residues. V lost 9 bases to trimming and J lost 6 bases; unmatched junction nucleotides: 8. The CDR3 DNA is TGTGCCATACAGGGGGCGTTTATGGCTGAAGCTTTCTTT. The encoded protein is CAIQGAFMAEAFF.

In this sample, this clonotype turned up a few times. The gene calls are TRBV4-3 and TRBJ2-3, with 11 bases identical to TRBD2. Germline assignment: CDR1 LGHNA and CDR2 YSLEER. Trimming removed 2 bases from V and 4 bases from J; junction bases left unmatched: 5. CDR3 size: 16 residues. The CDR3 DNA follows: TGCGCCAGCAGCCAATCTAGCGGGAGGAGTGCAGATACGCAGTATTTT. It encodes CASSQSSGRSADTQYF.

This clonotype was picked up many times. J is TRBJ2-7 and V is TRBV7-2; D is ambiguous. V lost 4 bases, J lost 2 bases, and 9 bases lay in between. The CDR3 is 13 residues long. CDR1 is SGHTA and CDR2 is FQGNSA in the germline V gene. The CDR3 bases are TGTGCCAGCAGCTCCCGGTCCCCCTACGAGCAGTACTTC. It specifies CASSSRSPYEQYF.

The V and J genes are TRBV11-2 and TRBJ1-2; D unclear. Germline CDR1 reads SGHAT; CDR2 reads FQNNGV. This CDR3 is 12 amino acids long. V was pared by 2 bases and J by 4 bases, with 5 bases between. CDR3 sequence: CASSLSLYGYTF. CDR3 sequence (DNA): TGTGCCAGCAGCTTAAGCCTCTATGGCTACACCTTC.

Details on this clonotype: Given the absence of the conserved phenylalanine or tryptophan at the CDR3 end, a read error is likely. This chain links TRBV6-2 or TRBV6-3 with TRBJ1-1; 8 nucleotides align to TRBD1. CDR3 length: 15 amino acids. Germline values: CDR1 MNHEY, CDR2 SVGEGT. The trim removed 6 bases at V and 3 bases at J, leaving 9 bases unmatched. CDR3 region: CASRDRGSRHTEAFL. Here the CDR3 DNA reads TGTGCCAGCAGAGACAGGGGCAGTAGACACACTGAAGCTTTCCTT.